This T cell receptor (beta chain) was sequenced during a study of blood T cell repertoires in COVID-19. Study overall: COVID-19 samples collected from the United States, Italy and Spain covered acute and convalescent phases.

This clone has only a few counts. Generated by immunoSEQ multiplex PCR, the TCRdb table keeps only in-frame clones and is missing some. The data contain about 380,000 clones, around 87% of them singletons. The germline CDR1 and CDR2 sequences are LNHNV and YYDKDF (reference sequence). V dropped 3 bases and J dropped 0 bases, with 9 bases sitting between them. The CDR3 runs 15 residues. The receptor was derived from a man aged 25-40 years who had recovered from COVID-19. The chain combines TRBV15 with TRBJ1-3, with D unresolved. Sequenced material: PBMCs or T cells enriched from blood (not recorded which). CDR3 nucleotides: TGTGCCACCAGCAGTGGTTCGGGCTCTGGAAACACCATATATTTT. It translates to CATSSGSGSGNTIYF.